This TCR beta chain derives from a study of molecular identifiers for immune sequencing clone quantification. For bulk TCR libraries, previously described methods and listed TCR primers were used. TCRdb independently ran MiXCR on the PCR reads; one entry per CDR3 protein. The table includes roughly 300,000 distinct CDR3 sequences, roughly 24% detected once. In this sample, this clonotype turned up many times. Per the germline V gene, CDR1 is SEHNR and CDR2 is FQNEAQ (reference sequence). The CDR3 totals 15 residues. With 2 bases removed from V and 0 bases from J, the gap between germline ends came to 9 bases.

Sequencing was performed on naive CD8+ T cells from blood, with Jurkat cell RNA spiked in. The subset was: FACS-sorted CD8+CD4-CCR7+CD45RA+ naive T cells. The clonotype comes from a human donor in good health. Some libraries in this study had Jurkat cell RNA spiked in. The chain couples TRBV7-9 to TRBJ2-3; the D is unclear. CDR3 region: CASSLFLGSTDTQYF. In DNA, the CDR3 is TGTGCCAGCAGCTTATTTTTAGGTAGCACAGATACGCAGTATTTT.